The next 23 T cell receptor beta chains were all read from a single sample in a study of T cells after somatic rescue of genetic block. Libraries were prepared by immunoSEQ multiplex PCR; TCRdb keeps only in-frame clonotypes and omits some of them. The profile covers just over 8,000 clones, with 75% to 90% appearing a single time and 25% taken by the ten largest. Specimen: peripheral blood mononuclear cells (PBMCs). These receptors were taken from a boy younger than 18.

The CDR3 region is CASSPFGGLAGESSYNEQFF. CDR3 nucleotide sequence: TGTGCCAGCAGTCCTTTTGGTGGCTTAGCGGGCGAGAGCTCCTACAATGAGCAGTTCTTC. V and J are TRBV27 and TRBJ2-1; 7 bases align to TRBD2. Germline trimming cut 5 bases from V and 0 bases from J; bases unmatched to any gene: 19. CDR3 length: 20 amino acids. CDR1 MNHEY and CDR2 SMNVEV come from the germline V gene (reference sequence).

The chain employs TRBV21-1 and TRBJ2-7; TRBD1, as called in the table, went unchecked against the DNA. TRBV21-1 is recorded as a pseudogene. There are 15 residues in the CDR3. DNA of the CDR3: TGTGCCAGCAGCACAAAGCCCGAACAGGTTTACGAGCAGTACTTC. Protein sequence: CASSTKPEQVYEQYF.

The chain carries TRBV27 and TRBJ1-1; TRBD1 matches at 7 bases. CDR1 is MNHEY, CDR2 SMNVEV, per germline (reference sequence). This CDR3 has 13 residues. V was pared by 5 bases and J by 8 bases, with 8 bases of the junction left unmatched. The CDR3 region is CASSRRDSLEAFF. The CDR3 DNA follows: TGTGCCAGCAGTCGAAGGGACAGTCTAGAAGCTTTCTTT.

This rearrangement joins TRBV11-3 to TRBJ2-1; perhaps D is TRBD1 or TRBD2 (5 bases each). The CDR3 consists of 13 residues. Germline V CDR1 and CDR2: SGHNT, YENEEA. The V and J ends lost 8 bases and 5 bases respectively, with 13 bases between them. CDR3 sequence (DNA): TGTGCCAGCGGGGGAGAGCACCACAATGAGCAGTTCTTC. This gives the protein CASGGEHHNEQFF.

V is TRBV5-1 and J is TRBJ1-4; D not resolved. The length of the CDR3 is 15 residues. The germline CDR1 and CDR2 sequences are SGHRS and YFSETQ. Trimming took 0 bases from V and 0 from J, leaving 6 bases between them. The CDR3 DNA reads TGCGCCAGCAGCTTGGCCGGTCCAACTAATGAAAAACTGTTTTTT. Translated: CASSLAGPTNEKLFF.

This chain's CDR3 is CASSLNSDNEQFF. The CDR3 DNA is TGTGCCAGCAGCTTAAACAGTGATAATGAGCAGTTCTTC. This chain connects TRBV5-4 to TRBJ2-1; unclear D gene. V was shortened by 2 bases and J by 7 bases, with 10 bases between the two germline ends. The CDR3 sequence is 13 residues long. In germline, CDR1 is SGHNT, CDR2 YYREEE (reference sequence).

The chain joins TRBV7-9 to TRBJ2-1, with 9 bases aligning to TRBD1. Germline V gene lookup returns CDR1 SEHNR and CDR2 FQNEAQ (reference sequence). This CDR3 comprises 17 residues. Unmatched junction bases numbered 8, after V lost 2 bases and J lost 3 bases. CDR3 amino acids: CASSLRGGQGLYNEQFF. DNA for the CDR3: TGTGCCAGCAGCTTAAGGGGGGGACAGGGCCTCTACAATGAGCAGTTCTTC.

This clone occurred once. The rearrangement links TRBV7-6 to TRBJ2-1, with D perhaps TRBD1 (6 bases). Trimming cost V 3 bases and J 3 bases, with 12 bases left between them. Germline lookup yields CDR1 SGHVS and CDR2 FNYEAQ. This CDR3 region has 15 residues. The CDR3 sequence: CASSFRDTHYNEQFF. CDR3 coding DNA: TGTGCCAGCAGCTTCCGGGACACCCACTACAATGAGCAGTTCTTC.

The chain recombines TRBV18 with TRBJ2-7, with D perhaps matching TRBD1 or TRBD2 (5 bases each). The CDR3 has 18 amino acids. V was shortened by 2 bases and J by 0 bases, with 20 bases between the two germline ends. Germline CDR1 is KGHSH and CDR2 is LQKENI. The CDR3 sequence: CASSPLPTGPRGSYEQYF. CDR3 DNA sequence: TGTGCCAGCTCACCATTGCCTACGGGACCTAGGGGCTCCTACGAGCAGTACTTC. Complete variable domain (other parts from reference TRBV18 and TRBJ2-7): NAGVMQNPRHLVRRRGQEARLRCSPMKGHSHVYWYRQLPEEGLKFMVYLQKENIIDESGMPKERFSAEFPKEGPSILRIQQVVRGDSAAYFCASSPLPTGPRGSYEQYFGPGTRLTVT.

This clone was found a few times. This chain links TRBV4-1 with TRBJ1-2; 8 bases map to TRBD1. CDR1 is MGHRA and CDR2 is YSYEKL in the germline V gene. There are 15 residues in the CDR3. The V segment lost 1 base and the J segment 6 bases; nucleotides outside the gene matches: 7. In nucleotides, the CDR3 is TGCGCCAGCAGCCAAGTGGACAGGGTATTCGATGGCTACACCTTC. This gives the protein CASSQVDRVFDGYTF.

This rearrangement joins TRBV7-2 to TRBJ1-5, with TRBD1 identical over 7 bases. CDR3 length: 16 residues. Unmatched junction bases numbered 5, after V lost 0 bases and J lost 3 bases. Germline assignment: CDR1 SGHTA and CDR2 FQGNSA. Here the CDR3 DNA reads TGTGCCAGCAGCTTAGCGGAGACAGGGATCAATCAGCCCCAGCATTTT. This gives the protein CASSLAETGINQPQHF.

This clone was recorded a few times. CDR3 DNA sequence: TGCGCCAGCAGCCAGTTCGATGTGGACACTGAAGCTTTCTTT. It translates to CASSQFDVDTEAFF. V is TRBV4-1 and J is TRBJ1-1; D unresolved. Per the germline V gene, CDR1 is MGHRA and CDR2 is YSYEKL. The V end was cut by 3 bases, the J end by 3 bases, with 11 bases between. The CDR3 consists of 14 residues.

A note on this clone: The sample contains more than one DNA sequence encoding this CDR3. The DNA for the CDR3 is TGTGCCAGCAGCTTCCGGTCGGGGGACACCGGGGAGCTGTTTTTT. Residues: CASSFRSGDTGELFF. This chain connects TRBV5-4 to TRBJ2-2, with D perhaps TRBD2 (6 bases). Germline CDR1 is SGHNT and CDR2 is YYREEE (reference sequence). V lost 2 bases and J lost 3, with 11 bases in between. The CDR3 is 15 amino acids. The whole variable domain, filled in from reference TRBV5-4 and TRBJ2-2, reads ETGVTQSPTHLIKTRGQQVTLRCSSQSGHNTVSWYQQALGQGPQFIFQYYREEENGRGNFPPRFSGLQFPNYSSELNVNALELDDSALYLCASSFRSGDTGELFFGEGSRLTVL.

In nucleotides, the CDR3 is TGTGCCAGCAGTTACGGGGTTACAGCTTTCTTT. Protein sequence: CASSYGVTAFF. The rearrangement joins TRBV6-5 to TRBJ1-1, with unresolved D. This CDR3 has 11 amino acids. The germline V and J ends were trimmed by 2 bases and 10 bases, with 8 bases remaining between them. Germline V gene sequence: CDR1 MNHEY, CDR2 SVGAGI.

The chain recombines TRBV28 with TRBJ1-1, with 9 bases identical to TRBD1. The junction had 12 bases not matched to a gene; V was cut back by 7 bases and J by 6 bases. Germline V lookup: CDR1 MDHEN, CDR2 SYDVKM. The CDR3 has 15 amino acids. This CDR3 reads CASTSPGQGFSEAFF. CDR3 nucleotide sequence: TGTGCCAGCACCTCTCCGGGACAGGGATTCTCTGAAGCTTTCTTT.

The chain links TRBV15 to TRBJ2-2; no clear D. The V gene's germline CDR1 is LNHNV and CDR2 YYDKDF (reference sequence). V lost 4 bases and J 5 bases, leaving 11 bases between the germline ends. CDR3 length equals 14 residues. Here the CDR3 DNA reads TGTGCCACCAGCAAGGACCTAAGGACCGGGGAGCTGTTTTTT. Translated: CATSKDLRTGELFF.

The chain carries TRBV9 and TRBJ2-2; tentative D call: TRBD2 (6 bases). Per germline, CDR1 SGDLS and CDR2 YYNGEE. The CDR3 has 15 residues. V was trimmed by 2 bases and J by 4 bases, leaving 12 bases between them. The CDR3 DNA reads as TGTGCCAGCAGCGTTGGGAAGCGGGCCACCGGGGAGCTGTTTTTT. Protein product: CASSVGKRATGELFF. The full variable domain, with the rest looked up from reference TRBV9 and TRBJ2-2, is DSGVTQTPKHLITATGQRVTLRCSPRSGDLSVYWYQQSLDQGLQFLIQYYNGEERAKGNILERFSAQQFPDLHSELNLSSLELGDSALYFCASSVGKRATGELFFGEGSRLTVL.

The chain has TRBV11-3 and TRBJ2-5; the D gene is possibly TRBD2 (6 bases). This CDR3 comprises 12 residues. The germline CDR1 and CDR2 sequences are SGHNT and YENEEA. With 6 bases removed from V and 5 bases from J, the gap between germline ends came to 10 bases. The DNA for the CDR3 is TGTGCCAGCAGGGGACTCGAGGAGACCCAGTACTTC. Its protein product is CASRGLEETQYF.

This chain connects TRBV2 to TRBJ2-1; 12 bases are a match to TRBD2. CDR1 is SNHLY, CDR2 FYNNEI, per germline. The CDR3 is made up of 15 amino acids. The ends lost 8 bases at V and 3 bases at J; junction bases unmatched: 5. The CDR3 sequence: CASRLAGDLYNEQFF. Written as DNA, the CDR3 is TGTGCCAGCCGACTAGCGGGGGATCTCTACAATGAGCAGTTCTTC.

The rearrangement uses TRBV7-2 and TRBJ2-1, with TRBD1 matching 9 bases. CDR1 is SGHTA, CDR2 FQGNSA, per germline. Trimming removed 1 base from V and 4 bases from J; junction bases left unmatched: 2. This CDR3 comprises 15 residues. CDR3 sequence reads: CASSLETGGYNEQFF. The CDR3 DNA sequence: TGTGCCAGCAGCTTAGAGACAGGGGGGTACAATGAGCAGTTCTTC.

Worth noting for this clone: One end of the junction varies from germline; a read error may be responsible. CDR3 protein: CASSLSVSGRLLAF. CDR3 nucleotide sequence: TGTGCCAGCAGTTTATCGGTCTCGGGACGCCTTCTGGCCTTC. The chain joins TRBV27 to TRBJ1-2; tentative D call: TRBD1 (5 bases). From germline, CDR1 is MNHEY and CDR2 SMNVEV (reference sequence). The CDR3 sequence is 14 residues long.

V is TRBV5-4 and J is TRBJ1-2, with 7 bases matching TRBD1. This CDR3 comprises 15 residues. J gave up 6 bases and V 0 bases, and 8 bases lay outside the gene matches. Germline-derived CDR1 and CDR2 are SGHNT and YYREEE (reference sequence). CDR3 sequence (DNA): TGTGCCAGCAGCTTGGCCAGGGCAGGGGGAGATGGCTACACCTTC. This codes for CASSLARAGGDGYTF.

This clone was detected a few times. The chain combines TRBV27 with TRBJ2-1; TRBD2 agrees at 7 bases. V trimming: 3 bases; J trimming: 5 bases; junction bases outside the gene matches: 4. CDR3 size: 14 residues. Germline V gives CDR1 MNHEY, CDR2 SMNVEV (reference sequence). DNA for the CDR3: TGTGCCAGCAGTTTCTCGCGGGGGAACAATGAGCAGTTCTTC. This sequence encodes CASSFSRGNNEQFF.